This TCR beta chain was found in a study of T cells expressing NK-cell markers. Study background: Out of eight donors sequenced, seven tested HCMV-seropositive and the remaining one seronegative.

Study-level findings and limits: A range of about 1.0-8% of CD8+ T cells consisted of dominant NKG2C+ clonotypes in 6 or 7 donors. The study found these clonotypes also leading the CD3+CD56-NKG2C+ fraction in four donors.

About this clonotype: What it binds is not known.

The CDR3 sequence is 12 residues long. CDR1 SQVTM and CDR2 ANQGSEA come from the germline V gene. What made the TCR beta cDNA was 5'RACE template switching with UMIs. Reanalyzing the 5' RACE reads, TCRdb keeps one entry per CDR3 protein, without DNA. This sample's table has 300,000 or so distinct CDR3 sequences. Sequencing input: blood T cells: a sorted CD56 or NKG2C T cell subset, CD4+ or CD8+ T cells, or bulk PBMC T cells (not recorded which). This clonotype originated in a woman aged 18 to 75 in good health. The V call is TRBV29-1, the J call TRBJ2-3. The CDR3 reads CSVDRNADTQYF.